This T cell receptor beta chain was sequenced during a study of blood T cell repertoires in COVID-19 (dated by TCRdb to about 2020). Turning to the overall study: The collaborator samples originated in the United States, Italy and Spain and spanned the acute and convalescent phases of COVID-19. The material from the prospective study consisted of cDNA or gDNA derived from T cells, B-cell-depleted T cells, or PBMCs. Deeply sampled blood TCRbeta repertoires from subjects exposed to, actively infected with, or recovered from COVID-19 were included in the dataset. The repertoires were made available in a free public database intended to serve as a resource for research on the immune response to SARS-CoV-2. Samples were obtained from the ongoing ImmuneRACE study (first 160 participants) and from some 1,200 subjects provided by 6 global collaborators. A de-identified subject ID, COVID-19 status, age in years and sex were almost always included in the sample metadata. Where HLA class I and class II types were available, the types were taken from metadata supplied by the sample provider, not from assay-based typing. Points the paper makes about the study in general: How much clinical and demographic metadata was included differed by source and by participant, and the metadata was provided uncurated.

CDR1 and CDR2 were assigned from the germline V gene as SGHRS and YFSETQ. Including cysteine and phenylalanine, the CDR3 has 14 amino acids. Solely the CDR3 DNA is kept, with 42 bases framed from the first base. The germline ends are 12 bases apart after V is trimmed by 5 bases and J by 4 bases. This clone is assessed as medium-sized (0.01 to 0.1%). No cognate antigen has been identified for it. No clone much larger than this one lies a single base away; base qualities are absent. TCRbeta CDR3 regions were amplified from genomic DNA by means of the immunoSEQ Assay, a bias-controlled multiplex PCR. Per the source publication's procedure: Nucleated cell counts per sample were estimated from amplification of reference gene primers within the assay. To quantify the absolute abundance of each unique TCRbeta CDR3 rearrangement, sequence reads were collapsed and filtered. For each sample, productive Simpson clonality was calculated as the square root of Simpson's diversity index over productive rearrangements. TCRdb provides this immuneACCESS table in a form limited to in-frame rearrangements. Some clones are lacking; in checked studies, under half of them reflect an unresolved V gene, and why the rest are absent is not known. The V and J calls and the clone size are those of that table, but D and trimming were determined from the DNA. For this sample there are 25,000 to 35,000 clones; approximately 82% appear just once. Of the sample, about 1.7% is held by the ten largest clones.

Each collaborating institution followed its own protocols to collect whole blood in K2EDTA tubes. For TCRbeta analysis, collaborators shipped samples as frozen whole blood, isolated PBMCs, or DNA extracted from either of those sample types. Material: peripheral blood. The chain joins TRBV5-1 to TRBJ2-2, with a tentative D gene TRBD1 over 5 matching bases. The sequence derives from an elderly man with active or convalescent COVID-19. CDR3 region: CASRVRVGTGELFF. The nucleotides read TGCGCCAGCAGAGTCAGGGTGGGCACCGGGGAGCTGTTTTTT.